One and the same sample provided the 21 T cell receptor beta chains below, sequenced in a study of graft-versus-host responses after intestinal transplantation. Co-plating was performed using roughly 200,000 CFSE-labeled responder cells and roughly 200,000 irradiated, violet-dye-labeled stimulator cells. Profiled with immunoSEQ multiplex PCR; TCRdb holds only in-frame clones, not every one. The table shows under 8,000 clones, with 30% to 35% occurring only once. Sample: alloreactive CD8+ T cells from a mixed lymphocyte reaction culture, taken before transplantation. As to subset: CFSE-low proliferating T cells sorted from roughly 6-day pre-transplant mixed lymphocyte reaction (GvH or HvG direction). Receptor source: a human patient who was an organ donor for intestinal transplantation.

Only a few counts were recorded for this clone. The rearrangement uses TRBV6-5 and TRBJ2-1, with D unresolved. Per germline, CDR1 MNHEY and CDR2 SVGAGI. CDR3 length equals 13 residues. The V end was cut by 7 bases, the J end by 3 bases, with 10 bases between. The chain's CDR3 is CASTTRFYNEQFF. The CDR3 nucleotides are TGTGCCAGCACCACCCGGTTCTACAATGAGCAGTTCTTC.

Relative to its sample, this clone is medium-sized. The chain carries TRBV19 and TRBJ2-7; D is possibly TRBD2 (6 bases). V was cut by 3 bases and J by 2 bases, with 17 bases left in between. CDR1 is LNHDA and CDR2 is SQIVND in the germline V gene (reference sequence). The CDR3 contains 16 residues. CDR3 loop: CASSISAGSGTYEQYF. Written as DNA, the CDR3 is TGTGCCAGTAGTATTTCGGCGGGAAGTGGTACCTACGAGCAGTACTTC.

This clone is medium-sized (0.01 to 0.1%) within its sample. V and J are TRBV29-1 and TRBJ2-7, with a weak D call TRBD2 (6 bases). The CDR3 loop spans 13 amino acids. With 4 bases removed from V and 2 bases from J, the gap between germline ends came to 12 bases. In germline, CDR1 is SQVTM, CDR2 ANQGSEA. This chain's CDR3 is CSVVGGTTYEQYF. The DNA of the CDR3 is TGCAGCGTTGTAGGCGGGACGACCTACGAGCAGTACTTC.

The J gene is TRBJ2-7, the V gene TRBV4-3, with TRBD2 as a possible D gene (7 bases). V lost 1 base and J 4 bases, leaving 14 bases between the germline ends. CDR1 is LGHNA, CDR2 YSLEER, per germline. CDR3 size: 15 residues. Here the CDR3 DNA reads TGCGCCAGCAGCCAAGTGAAAGGGGGGGCGTACGAGCAGTACTTC. Amino acid sequence: CASSQVKGGAYEQYF.

This CDR3 is CASSFLSPLRGITGELFF. The CDR3 bases are TGTGCCAGCAGTTTTTTGTCGCCTCTTAGGGGTATCACCGGGGAGCTGTTTTTT. This rearrangement joins TRBV28 to TRBJ2-2; weak D call: TRBD1 (5 bases). CDR3 size: 18 residues. Per the germline V gene, CDR1 is MDHEN and CDR2 is SYDVKM. V was clipped by 3 bases and J by 4 bases, with 21 bases between them.

This clone was seen a few times. This chain links TRBV5-1 with TRBJ2-1, with D possibly matching TRBD2 (6 bases). V dropped 4 bases and J dropped 2 bases, with 16 bases sitting between them. CDR3 size: 16 residues. Germline V gene sequence: CDR1 SGHRS, CDR2 YFSETQ. This CDR3 is CASSPRPSVTYNEQFF. The CDR3 region has the DNA TGCGCCAGCAGCCCGAGGCCTAGCGTTACCTACAATGAGCAGTTCTTC.

This sequence joins TRBV11-3 and TRBJ2-7, with a possible D match to TRBD2 (6 bases). The ends were cut back, 2 bases at V and 7 bases at J, with 18 bases in the middle. Germline CDR1 and CDR2: SGHNT and YENEEA. The CDR3 loop spans 15 amino acids. CDR3 in amino acids: CASSLLSGSRYEQYF. CDR3 DNA: TGTGCCAGCAGCTTATTGTCCGGGAGCAGGTATGAGCAGTACTTC.

As for this clone: Just one base apart from a much larger clone, this may be a read error. This chain uses TRBV4-2 with TRBJ2-7; D remains ambiguous. Germline V gives CDR1 LGHNA, CDR2 YNFKEQ. This CDR3 has 13 residues. V was trimmed by 1 base and J by 3 bases, leaving 7 bases between them. The CDR3 nucleotides read TGTGCCAGCAGCCAAGTTGTCAACTACGAGCAGTACTTC. It specifies CASSQVVNYEQYF.

The chain uses TRBV25-1 and TRBJ2-3; possibly TRBD1 for D (5 bases). Germline CDR1 is MGHDK and CDR2 is SYGVNS. Trimming left V 3 bases short and J 5 bases short, with 12 bases between. This CDR3 has 14 amino acids. The CDR3 protein is CASSDRVVRDTQYF. In DNA, the CDR3 is TGTGCCAGCAGTGACAGGGTTGTGAGAGATACGCAGTATTTT.

Relative to its sample, this clone is medium-sized (0.01 to 0.1%). In DNA, the CDR3 is TGTGCCAGCAGTTTCACTAGCGGTAGCTCCTACGAGCAGTACTTC. It codes for CASSFTSGSSYEQYF. The chain combines TRBV28 with TRBJ2-7; TRBD2 matches at 8 bases. Germline-derived CDR1 and CDR2 are MDHEN and SYDVKM. V was clipped by 3 bases and J by 0 bases; unmatched bases: 4. The CDR3 extends over 15 amino acids.

This clone was seen a few times. The chain employs TRBV27 and TRBJ2-3; 10 nucleotides agree with TRBD2. The CDR3 spans 16 residues. The junction had 9 bases not matched to a gene; V was cut back by 5 bases and J by 4 bases. CDR1 and CDR2 from the germline V gene are MNHEY and SMNVEV (reference sequence). Here the CDR3 DNA reads TGTGCCAGCAGTCCCCTAGGAGCGGGAGGGCCAGATACGCAGTATTTT. Protein product: CASSPLGAGGPDTQYF.

V gene TRBV4-2 combines with J gene TRBJ1-1; 8 nucleotides line up with TRBD1. This CDR3 comprises 15 residues. Germline V lookup: CDR1 LGHNA, CDR2 YNFKEQ. V trimming: 1 base; J trimming: 5 bases; junction bases outside the gene matches: 6. The CDR3 protein is CASSQAQGAGTEAFF. The CDR3 nucleotides are TGTGCCAGCAGCCAAGCTCAGGGGGCGGGGACTGAAGCTTTCTTT.

By its share, this clone is large. The sample carries other DNA sequences with the same CDR3. The rearrangement joins TRBV7-6 to TRBJ2-5; 7 positions match TRBD2. J gave up 5 bases and V 1 base, and 4 bases lay outside the gene matches. The germline V gene has CDR1 SGHVS and CDR2 FNYEAQ. The CDR3 has 14 residues. CDR3 DNA sequence: TGTGCCAGCAGCTTAGGAGGCGGGAGCGAGACCCAGTACTTC. Translation: CASSLGGGSETQYF.

V gene TRBV12-5 combines with J gene TRBJ1-2; a weak D match, TRBD1 (5 bases). CDR1 and CDR2 (germline): LGHNT, FRNRAP. V lost 2 bases, J lost 7 bases, and 26 bases lay in between. CDR3 size: 18 residues. DNA of the CDR3: TGTGCTAGTGGTTTGAGGTTTTTGGGTGGCAGGGCAATTTCTGGCTACACCTTC. Protein sequence: CASGLRFLGGRAISGYTF.

The CDR3 coding sequence is TGTGCCAGCAGCTCCTGGGACGGTTTTTGGGGGGGACACCGCGCCTATGGCTACACCTTC. Protein product: CASSSWDGFWGGHRAYGYTF. V is TRBV5-8 and J is TRBJ1-2, with a possible D match to TRBD1 (6 bases). The CDR3 runs 20 residues. Deletions cut 3 bases from V and 4 bases from J, with 31 bases between. The germline CDR1 and CDR2 sequences are SGHTS and YDEGEE.

This rearrangement joins TRBV4-1 to TRBJ2-7, with 8 bases lining up with TRBD2. The trim removed 1 base at V and 2 bases at J, leaving 7 bases unmatched. Germline V gene lookup returns CDR1 MGHRA and CDR2 YSYEKL. This CDR3 has 16 amino acids. As DNA, the CDR3 is TGCGCCAGCAGCCAAGCTAGCGGGCGGACTACCTACGAGCAGTACTTC. Amino acid sequence: CASSQASGRTTYEQYF.

The rearrangement uses TRBV25-1 and TRBJ2-7, with D possibly TRBD1 on 6 matching bases. Germline loops: CDR1 MGHDK, CDR2 SYGVNS. The CDR3 length is 18 residues. V was shortened by 2 bases and J by 4 bases, with 24 bases between the two germline ends. CDR3 sequence: CASSEDDRRTLPPYEQYF. DNA for the CDR3: TGTGCCAGCAGTGAAGATGACAGGAGAACCCTTCCCCCATACGAGCAGTACTTC.

This clone turned up a few times. CDR3 coding DNA: TGCAGCGTTCTCCGGGACACCCGACCCTATGGCTACACCTTC. It codes for CSVLRDTRPYGYTF. The chain carries TRBV29-1 and TRBJ1-2; the D gene is possibly TRBD1 (6 bases). The CDR3 has 14 amino acids. Between the trimmed V and J ends, which lost 5 bases and 4 bases, there was a span of 17 bases. The germline V gene has CDR1 SQVTM and CDR2 ANQGSEA.

The chain carries TRBV7-6 and TRBJ1-1, with 9 bases that match TRBD1. Germline V CDR1 and CDR2: SGHVS, FNYEAQ. V trimming: 5 bases; J trimming: 5 bases; junction bases outside the gene matches: 3. CDR3 length: 13 residues. CDR3 sequence (DNA): TGTGCCAGCAGCGGGGACAGGGCAACTGAAGCTTTCTTT. Protein sequence: CASSGDRATEAFF.

The chain is built from TRBV4-1 and TRBJ2-1; TRBD1 agrees at 8 bases. Germline V gene sequence: CDR1 MGHRA, CDR2 YSYEKL. This CDR3 region has 16 residues. V shed 0 bases, J shed 4 bases, and the junction held 5 bases outside the gene matches. The CDR3 DNA reads TGCGCCAGCAGCCAAGATACTCGACAGGGGTACAATGAGCAGTTCTTC. As protein: CASSQDTRQGYNEQFF.

This clone is labeled as medium-sized. The chain employs TRBV13 and TRBJ2-1; 8 positions match TRBD2. The CDR3 consists of 14 residues. The trim removed 5 bases at V and 10 bases at J, leaving 10 bases unmatched. Per germline, CDR1 PRHDT and CDR2 FYEKMQ (reference sequence). CDR3 nucleotides: TGTGCCAGCAGCCGAATCACTAGCGGCAACGAGCAGTTCTTC. Residues: CASSRITSGNEQFF.